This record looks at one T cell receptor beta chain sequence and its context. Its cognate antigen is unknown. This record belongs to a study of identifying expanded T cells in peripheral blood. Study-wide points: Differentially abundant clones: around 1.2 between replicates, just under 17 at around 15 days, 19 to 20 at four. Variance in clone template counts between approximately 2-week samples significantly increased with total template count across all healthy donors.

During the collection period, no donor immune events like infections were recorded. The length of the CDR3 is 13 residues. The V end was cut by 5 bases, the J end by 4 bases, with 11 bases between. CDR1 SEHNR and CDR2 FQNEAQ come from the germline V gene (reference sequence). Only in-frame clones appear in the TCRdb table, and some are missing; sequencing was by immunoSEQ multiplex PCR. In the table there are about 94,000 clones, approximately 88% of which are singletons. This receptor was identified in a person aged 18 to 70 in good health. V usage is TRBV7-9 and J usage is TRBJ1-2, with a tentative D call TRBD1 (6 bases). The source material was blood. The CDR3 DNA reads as TGTGCCAGCAGCGCCGAGGGGGGCTATGGCTACACCTTC. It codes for CASSAEGGYGYTF. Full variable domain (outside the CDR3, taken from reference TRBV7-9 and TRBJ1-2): DTGVSQNPRHKITKRGQNVTFRCDPISEHNRLYWYRQTLGQGPEFLTYFQNEAQLEKSRLLSDRFSAERPKGSFSTLEIQRTEQGDSAMYLCASSAEGGYGYTFGSGTRLTVV.